These T cell receptor beta chains were read from a single sample in a study of T cell responses to AZD1222 COVID-19 vaccine. Profiling relied on immunoSEQ multiplex PCR, and the TCRdb table lists in-frame clones only, not all of them. The sample consists of about 120,000 clones, about 87% of them appearing once. The sequencing used peripheral blood, collected on day 0 of AZD1222 vaccination. These receptors all stem from an adult in good health. Each CDR3 is given with its conserved first and last residue. Fields, in order: J gene, V gene, D gene, clone size, CDR3 DNA, CDR3 protein. D genes are given only for firm matches. A clone size is listed for some rows: how often the clone was seen (once, few, many), or a class if it is expanded.

>TRBJ1-2|TRBV6-5|-|-
TGTGCCAGCAGTCCCCCCGAGGGGAACTATGGCTACACCTTC
CASSPPEGNYGYTF
>TRBJ2-7|TRBV28|TRBD2|-
TGTGCCAGCAGTGGGGGGGGTTACGAGCAGTACTTC
CASSGGGYEQYF
>TRBJ2-5|TRBV5-1|TRBD1|-
TGCGCCAGCAGCTCGGGACAGAACCAAGAGACCCAGTACTTC
CASSSGQNQETQYF
>TRBJ1-2|TRBV19|-|-
TGTGCCAGTAGAGTTATAGGGGGGTCGACTGGCTACACCTTC
CASRVIGGSTGYTF
>TRBJ2-2|TRBV5-5|-|-
TGTGCCAGCAGCTTATGGGGGAGGAACACCGGGGAGCTGTTTTTT
CASSLWGRNTGELFF
>TRBJ1-1|TRBV6-5|-|-
TGTGCCAGCAGTTACGCGGGTGGTAACACTGAAGCTTTCTTT
CASSYAGGNTEAFF
>TRBJ1-1|TRBV2|-|-
TGTGCCAGCAGTGAGGCAGGGGTCCGAGCTTTCTTT
CASSEAGVRAFF
>TRBJ1-1|TRBV5-1|TRBD1|-
TGCGCCAGCAGCCCCGGGACAGGGGGCGCCCCGGACACTGAAGCTTTCTTT
CASSPGTGGAPDTEAFF
>TRBJ2-4|TRBV28|-|-
TGTGCCAGCAGTCTAGGACCCGTCGCCATTCAGTACTTC
CASSLGPVAIQYF
>TRBJ1-4|TRBV7-9|-|-
TGTGCCAGCAGCGGCCGGACGGGAAATGAAAAACTGTTTTTT
CASSGRTGNEKLFF
>TRBJ2-1|TRBV7-8|-|few
TGTGCCAGCAGCTCAGCCTCTAGTATCCCCTACAATGAGCAGTTCTTC
CASSSASSIPYNEQFF
>TRBJ2-3|TRBV5-1|-|-
TGCGCCAGCAGCTTGGGGACTACCGGGGGAGATACGCAGTATTTT
CASSLGTTGGDTQYF
>TRBJ2-1|TRBV19|-|once
TGTGCCAGTAGTCGAAGGGTGGGGAGCTCCTACAATGAGCAGTTCTTC
CASSRRVGSSYNEQFF
>TRBJ2-2|TRBV5-1|TRBD1|-
TGCGCCAGCAGCTCACAGGGGGCGAACACCGGGGAGCTGTTTTTT
CASSSQGANTGELFF
>TRBJ2-3|TRBV23-1|TRBD1|-
TGCGCCAGCAGTCAGATACCGGGACAGGGTTTTCCAGATACGCAGTATTTT
CASSQIPGQGFPDTQYF
>TRBJ1-3|TRBV7-3|-|-
TGTGCCAGCAGCTCTACCGGGACGGGAATCCATTTT
CASSSTGTGIHF
>TRBJ1-2|TRBV28|TRBD1|-
TGTGCCAGCAGCGACAGGGCTTTAGGCTACACCTTC
CASSDRALGYTF
>TRBJ2-3|TRBV6-1|TRBD2|-
TGTGCCAGCAGTGAAGCGCTTCGGGGACTAGCGGGAACCACAGATACGCAGTATTTT
CASSEALRGLAGTTDTQYF
>TRBJ1-6|TRBV5-4|-|-
TGTGCCAGCAGCGACGGGGCCAATAATTCACCCCTCCACTTT
CASSDGANNSPLHF
>TRBJ2-1|TRBV6-2/TRBV6-3|TRBD2|-
TGTGCCAGCAGTCCCCCGGGACTAGCGGGGAATGAGCAGTTCTTC
CASSPPGLAGNEQFF
>TRBJ2-7|TRBV10-1|TRBD2|-
TGCGCCAGCACTACCGGGACTAGCAAAGGTTCCTGCGAGCAGTACTTC
CASTTGTSKGSCEQYF
>TRBJ1-1|TRBV29-1|-|-
TGCAGCGTTGAAGTTAGACAGAACACTGAAGCTTTCTTT
CSVEVRQNTEAFF
>TRBJ2-1|TRBV12-3/TRBV12-4|TRBD1|-
TGTGCCAGCAAGGGGGACAGGGACAATGAGCAGTTCTTC
CASKGDRDNEQFF
>TRBJ2-5|TRBV7-2|TRBD2|-
TGTGCCAGCAGCGCCGTTGGTAGCGGGTCAACGGAGACCCAGTACTTC
CASSAVGSGSTETQYF
>TRBJ1-2|TRBV19|-|once
TGTGCCAGTAGCTCCAACTATGGCTACACCTTC
CASSSNYGYTF
>TRBJ1-2|TRBV4-2|TRBD1|-
TGTGCCAGCAGCCCGGGACAGGGTGGGGGCTACACCTTC
CASSPGQGGGYTF
>TRBJ2-5|TRBV20-1|-|-
TGCAGTGCCAGAGGTGGCGAGACCCAGTACTTC
CSARGGETQYF
>TRBJ1-5|TRBV28|-|-
TGTGCCAGCACCCAGTCCGGGGGAACAAATCAGCCCCAGCATTTT
CASTQSGGTNQPQHF
>TRBJ2-1|TRBV4-3|TRBD2|-
TGCGCCAGCAGCCAATCTAGGACTAGCGGGAGGCCGGAGCAGTTCTTC
CASSQSRTSGRPEQFF
>TRBJ1-2|TRBV5-1|-|-
TGCGCCAGCAGTTGGGGAGACAGGTCTGACTATGGCTACACCTTC
CASSWGDRSDYGYTF
>TRBJ2-1|TRBV2|TRBD2|-
TGTGCCAGCAGTGCCGCACTAGCGGGCTTCTACAATGAGCAGTTCTTC
CASSAALAGFYNEQFF
>TRBJ1-4|TRBV6-2/TRBV6-3|-|-
TGTGCCAGCAGTTCTCAGGTGACAGATGAAAAACTGTTTTTT
CASSSQVTDEKLFF
>TRBJ2-1|TRBV7-8|TRBD2|-
TGTGCCAGCAGCCTCTGGGACTACCCAGGGGAGCAGTTCTTC
CASSLWDYPGEQFF
>TRBJ1-5|TRBV28|-|-
TGTGCCAGCAGCTCCTTGGGCGGAGATCAGCCCCAGCATTTT
CASSSLGGDQPQHF
>TRBJ1-4|TRBV3-1/TRBV3-2|-|-
TGTGCCAGCGGCCAATCGAGGGGGGTCGGGGAAAAACTGTTTTTT
CASGQSRGVGEKLFF
>TRBJ2-7|TRBV5-1|TRBD2|-
TGCGCCAGCAGAGGGAGCGGGGCCCTCCTCAGCGAGCAGTACTTC
CASRGSGALLSEQYF
>TRBJ2-2|TRBV6-6|TRBD1|-
TGTGCCAGCAGGGACAGGGGGCAGGGCACCGGGGAGCTGTTTTTT
CASRDRGQGTGELFF
>TRBJ2-2|TRBV19|TRBD2|-
TGTGCCAGTAGCCTAGCGGGAGATATAACCGGGGAGCTGTTTTTT
CASSLAGDITGELFF
>TRBJ1-2|TRBV29-1|TRBD1|-
TGCAGCCCACAATGGTCCCGGGACAGAATCTATGGCTACACCTTC
CSPQWSRDRIYGYTF
>TRBJ1-2|TRBV19|-|few
TGTGCCAGTAGTATACAGGGAGGAAACTATGGCTACACCTTC
CASSIQGGNYGYTF
>TRBJ2-3|TRBV24-1|-|-
TGTGCCACCAGTCGTGCGGGCACAGATACGCAGTATTTT
CATSRAGTDTQYF
>TRBJ2-3|TRBV27|-|-
TGTGCCAGCAGTTTACGGGGTATTCTTCGGACAGATACGCAGTATTTT
CASSLRGILRTDTQYF
>TRBJ1-5|TRBV28|TRBD1|-
TGTGCCAGCAGTTTTGTAGACGGGACAGGTTATCAGCCCCAGCATTTT
CASSFVDGTGYQPQHF
>TRBJ2-7|TRBV14|-|-
TGTGCCAGCAGCCAAGATTCTGTCGGGGTGTACTCCTACGAGCAGTACTTC
CASSQDSVGVYSYEQYF
>TRBJ1-1|TRBV20-1|TRBD1|-
TGCAGTGCTAGTTCACCGGGACAGGGATCCGGTGAAGCTTTCTTT
CSASSPGQGSGEAFF
>TRBJ2-7|TRBV4-1|-|-
TGCGCCAGCAGCCAAGTCCTTCGTAGGAGAGGCTCCTACGAGCAGTACTTC
CASSQVLRRRGSYEQYF
>TRBJ2-2|TRBV9|TRBD1|-
TGTGCCAGCAGCCAGGACGGGACAGGGCGCACCGGGGAGCTGTTTTTT
CASSQDGTGRTGELFF
>TRBJ1-3|TRBV5-1|-|-
TGCGCCAGTTCCTCAGGGGTGAACTCTGGAAACACCATATATTTT
CASSSGVNSGNTIYF
>TRBJ1-4|TRBV24-1|-|-
TGTGCCACCAGTCAAGTGAGGGGGGCGGATACAACTAATGAAAAACTGTTTTTT
CATSQVRGADTTNEKLFF
>TRBJ2-7|TRBV27|-|-
TGTGCCAGCACGACCTTAAGGGGAAGAGAAGAGCAGTACTTC
CASTTLRGREEQYF